This TCR beta chain was identified during a study of human T cells and chemical hapten exposure. TCRdb itself ran the RACE reads through MiXCR, one entry per CDR3 protein. Of about 60,000 distinct CDR3 sequences listed, 11% were seen once; the top ten hold 3% to 4.5%. This clonotype was observed a few times. Its target is unknown. The time point: pre-sensitization, week 0. Treatment meaning: therapeutic diphenylcyclopropenone sensitization with weekly scalp DPC. The CDR3 sequence is 15 residues long. Germline lookup yields CDR1 DFQATT and CDR2 SNEGSKA (reference sequence). With 0 bases removed from V and 8 bases from J, the gap between germline ends came to 18 bases. Study-wide results and caveats: PT1 expanded TCR counts correlated positively with patch test score.

This sample comprised whole blood, obtained in connection with sensitization to the hapten diphenylcyclopropenone (DPC). This receptor was identified in a woman in her 40s with alopecia areata. Some clones in this sample may be carry-over from other donors' samples. The rearrangement joins TRBV20-1 to TRBJ2-3, with D unresolved. The CDR3 is CSARDPARSTGTQYF. CDR3 sequence (DNA): TGCAGTGCTAGAGATCCGGCTAGATCGACTGGTACGCAGTATTTT.